These T cell receptor beta chains were read from a single sample in a study of T cell changes during pregnancy in multiple sclerosis. The repertoire was sequenced with immunoSEQ multiplex PCR; TCRdb's copy has only in-frame clones and lacks some. The sample includes some 68,000 clones, about nine tenths seen only once; the top ten take about 1.5%. The sequencing used peripheral blood, collected in the second trimester of pregnancy. These receptors were taken from a female donor with multiple sclerosis, enrolled in a pregnancy study. Each CDR3 is given with its conserved first and last residue. A D gene is named only where the DNA matches it firmly. Size values are once, few and many counts, or a class for expanded clones, and some rows have none.

TRBV10-3	TRBJ2-5	NA	NA	TGTGCCATCAGTGACGTAGTCAGAGGCCAAGAGACCCAGTACTTC	CAISDVVRGQETQYF
TRBV15	TRBJ1-5	NA	NA	TGTGCCACTAGCGAAGCGGGGACTTTGGGGCCCCAGCATTTT	CATSEAGTLGPQHF
TRBV6-1	TRBJ2-3	NA	NA	TGTGCCAGCAGTGCGAAGCATCCGCAGTATTTT	CASSAKHPQYF
TRBV19	TRBJ2-1	NA	NA	TGTGCCAGTAGTATATCCCCCCCTGCGGCAGTAGGATTCAATGAGCAGTTCTTC	CASSISPPAAVGFNEQFF
TRBV11-2	TRBJ2-7	NA	NA	TGTGCCAGCAGCTTACCTGGGGCGCGCAGGGTTTGGTACGAGCAGTACTTC	CASSLPGARRVWYEQYF
TRBV30	TRBJ2-5	NA	once	TGTGCCTGGAACCGGGGATTGGGAGAGACCCAGTACTTC	CAWNRGLGETQYF
TRBV2	TRBJ2-7	TRBD2	once	TGTGCCAGCAGAGCGGGATCCTTTGCCATCTCCTACGAGCAGTACTTC	CASRAGSFAISYEQYF
TRBV2	TRBJ2-2	TRBD1	NA	TGTGCCAGCAGAGACATTGGACAGGGACTGAACACCGGGGAGCTGTTTTTT	CASRDIGQGLNTGELFF
TRBV18	TRBJ2-3	TRBD1	NA	TGTGCCAGCTCACCACCCGGGACAGGGGGCACAGATACGCAGTATTTT	CASSPPGTGGTDTQYF
TRBV7-9	TRBJ2-7	TRBD1	NA	TGTGCCAGCAGCTTAGCGGGACAGGGGGCACAAAGCTACGAGCAGTACTTC	CASSLAGQGAQSYEQYF
TRBV19	TRBJ2-2	NA	NA	TGTGCCAGTAGTGATCCACGCGGACTTACGAACACCGGGGAGCTGTTTTTT	CASSDPRGLTNTGELFF
TRBV6-5	TRBJ2-2	NA	NA	TGTGCCAGCAGTCCTACAGGGAACACCGGGGAGCTGTTTTTT	CASSPTGNTGELFF
TRBV10-3	TRBJ2-1	TRBD1	NA	TGTGCCATCACCGGGACCGGGACAGCGACCTACAATGAGCAGTTCTTC	CAITGTGTATYNEQFF
TRBV2	TRBJ1-2	TRBD1	once	TGTGCCAGCAGTGACATTGGAAGACAGGGACGATCTAACTATGGCTACACCTTC	CASSDIGRQGRSNYGYTF
TRBV12-5	TRBJ2-5	TRBD2	NA	TGTGCTAGTGGCCCTTGGGTGCGGGGGGAGACCCAGTACTTC	CASGPWVRGETQYF
TRBV10-3	TRBJ1-2	TRBD1	NA	TGTGCCATCAGTGGGGACAGCTTCATTGGCTACACCTTC	CAISGDSFIGYTF
TRBV28	TRBJ1-1	NA	NA	TGTGCCAGCAGTTTCCCCGACGGAATCGGGGCTGAAGCTTTCTTT	CASSFPDGIGAEAFF
TRBV6-1	TRBJ2-3	NA	NA	TGTGCCAGCAGTGAGGGGAGGACAGATACGCAGTATTTT	CASSEGRTDTQYF
TRBV27	TRBJ2-5	NA	NA	TGTGCCATCGAGGGGGGGGGAGAGACCCAGTACTTC	CAIEGGGETQYF
TRBV6-5	TRBJ1-2	TRBD1	few	TGTGCCAGCAAGAATGGGGACAGGCCCGGGGAGGGCTACACCTTC	CASKNGDRPGEGYTF
TRBV7-6	TRBJ2-2	TRBD2	NA	TGTGCCAGCAGCTCTTATGGGACTAGCGGATTCACCGGGGAGCTGTTTTTT	CASSSYGTSGFTGELFF
TRBV5-4	TRBJ2-7	TRBD1	NA	TGTGCCAGCAGCTCAATTCAGGGGGCGGGAAACGAGCAGTACTTC	CASSSIQGAGNEQYF
TRBV7-6	TRBJ2-2	TRBD2	once	TGTGCCAGCAGCTTACCAGCTAGCGGGGGTTCTTTCGCCGGGGAGCTGTTTTTT	CASSLPASGGSFAGELFF
TRBV6-5	TRBJ2-7	NA	NA	TGTGCCAGCAGGAGACAGATCTCCTACGAGCAGTACTTC	CASRRQISYEQYF
TRBV11-3	TRBJ2-2	TRBD2	NA	TGTGCCAGCAGCTTAGATTCCCGCCTAGCGGGTATGGCCGGGGAGCTGTTTTTT	CASSLDSRLAGMAGELFF
TRBV6-5	TRBJ1-5	NA	NA	TGTGCCAGCAGTCCGCGTAGTTATAGCAATCAGCCCCAGCATTTT	CASSPRSYSNQPQHF
TRBV5-1	TRBJ1-1	TRBD1	NA	TGCGCCAGCAGCCGGGGACAGGGTAACACTGAAGCTTTCTTT	CASSRGQGNTEAFF
TRBV5-6	TRBJ2-7	NA	NA	TGTGCCAGCAGCTTGGTGGTCGCTGGGAGCGTCTACGAGCAGTACTTC	CASSLVVAGSVYEQYF
TRBV11-3	TRBJ1-1	TRBD1	once	TGTGCCAGCAGCTTGACAGGGGGGGGGAACACTGAAGCTTTCTTT	CASSLTGGGNTEAFF
TRBV6-5	TRBJ1-1	TRBD1	NA	TGTGCCAGCAGTTCCCGACAGGGGTACACTGAAGCTTTCTTT	CASSSRQGYTEAFF
TRBV4-1	TRBJ2-7	NA	NA	TGCGCCAGCATTCCCAAGGTTGGAGGAGAGACATCCCGATCCTACGAGCAGTACTTC	CASIPKVGGETSRSYEQYF
TRBV2	TRBJ2-4	TRBD1	NA	TGTGCCAGCAGTGGAAAGGGGGCTTCCAAAAACATTCAGTACTTC	CASSGKGASKNIQYF
TRBV7-9	TRBJ2-2	TRBD1	NA	TGTGCCAGCAGCCTTAGACCGGGACAGGAAACCAACACCGGGGAGCTGTTTTTT	CASSLRPGQETNTGELFF
TRBV10-3	TRBJ1-1	NA	NA	TGTGCCATCAGCTGGGACTCCAGGGCCCGGGGGGACACTGAAGCTTTCTTT	CAISWDSRARGDTEAFF
TRBV5-5	TRBJ1-2	NA	NA	TGTGCCAGCAGCTCAGACTGGGACTATGGCTACACCTTC	CASSSDWDYGYTF
TRBV5-8	TRBJ1-4	NA	NA	TGTGCCAGCAGCTACACGGGACTCCCTAATGAAAAACTGTTTTTT	CASSYTGLPNEKLFF
TRBV2	TRBJ1-1	TRBD1	NA	TGTGCCAGCAGGGAAGACAGGGGCATTATGAACACTGAAGCTTTCTTT	CASREDRGIMNTEAFF
TRBV7-2	TRBJ2-5	TRBD1	NA	TGTGCCAGCAGCTTAAGGGACAGGGCAGAGACCCAGTACTTC	CASSLRDRAETQYF
TRBV9	TRBJ1-5	NA	NA	TGTGCCAGCAGCGTAGCTACAGGTCTGGGGCAGCCCCAGCATTTT	CASSVATGLGQPQHF
TRBV7-9	TRBJ2-1	TRBD2	NA	TGTGCCAGCAGCTTAACACTAGCGGGGGGGCCCAATGAGCAGTTCTTC	CASSLTLAGGPNEQFF
TRBV9	TRBJ2-3	TRBD2	once	TGTGCCAGCAGCGTAGGGCGGGTGACTAGCGGGAGGACAGATACGCAGTATTTT	CASSVGRVTSGRTDTQYF
TRBV6-5	TRBJ1-2	NA	NA	TGTGCCAGCAGTCCCCGGACAGCTGGCTACACCTTC	CASSPRTAGYTF
TRBV7-6	TRBJ2-3	TRBD1	NA	TGTGCCAGCAGCTCTCAGGGGGTTCTGGATGATACGCAGTATTTT	CASSSQGVLDDTQYF
TRBV18	TRBJ1-1	NA	NA	TGTGCCAGCTCGCCCTCCTCAGGGGACGCGAACACTGAAGCTTTCTTT	CASSPSSGDANTEAFF
TRBV7-9	TRBJ2-1	TRBD2	NA	TGTGCCAGCAGCTCCTGGGGGCGGGGGGCCGGAGATGAGCAGTTCTTC	CASSSWGRGAGDEQFF
TRBV11-2	TRBJ2-7	TRBD2	once	TGTGCCAGCAGCTTGCCATTTAGCGGGTACATCTACGAGCAGTACTTC	CASSLPFSGYIYEQYF
TRBV25-1	TRBJ1-2	NA	NA	TGTGCCAGCAGTGACGGGGGGGCTGGGAACTATGGCTACACCTTC	CASSDGGAGNYGYTF
TRBV7-2	TRBJ2-2	TRBD2	NA	TGTGCCAGCAGCCCCTCAAGCGGGGGGACCTGGGAGCTGTTTTTT	CASSPSSGGTWELFF
TRBV27	TRBJ1-2	NA	NA	TGTGCCAGCAGTTTGCTGGCGGGGTACGACTATGGCTACACCTTC	CASSLLAGYDYGYTF
TRBV5-1	TRBJ1-5	TRBD1	once	TGCGCCAGCAGCCCCACGGGACAGTACAATCAGCCCCAGCATTTT	CASSPTGQYNQPQHF
TRBV27	TRBJ2-7	NA	NA	TGTGCCAGCAGTTTCGGGGGGCAGGGGTTCTACGAGCAGTACTTC	CASSFGGQGFYEQYF
TRBV4-2	TRBJ1-2	NA	NA	TGTGCCAGCAGCCCCGAACTTAACTATGGCTACACCTTC	CASSPELNYGYTF
TRBV6-5	TRBJ2-1	NA	NA	TGTGCCAGCACTAAACCCCGGGGGTCATTCAATGAGCAGTTCTTC	CASTKPRGSFNEQFF
TRBV4-3	TRBJ2-1	NA	NA	TGCGCCAGCAGCCAAGTCTTACAGGGCACCTACAATGAGCAGTTCTTC	CASSQVLQGTYNEQFF
TRBV19	TRBJ1-1	TRBD1	once	TGTGCCAGTAGTATCCGGACAGGGAGTACTGAAGCTTTCTTT	CASSIRTGSTEAFF